This T cell receptor beta chain was sequenced in a study of blood T cell repertoires in COVID-19. The overall study: Sample material is recorded as cDNA or gDNA derived from T cells, B-cell-depleted T cells, or PBMCs.

Study processing details: Reference gene primers were amplified, and this amplification served to estimate nucleated cell counts. Data came from immunoSEQ multiplex PCR; TCRdb stores just in-frame clones and leaves some out. Clone size and the V and J calls come from that table; the DNA yielded D and trimming. The sample holds hundreds of thousands of clones, 75% to 90% seen once. With 0 bases removed from V and 0 bases from J, the gap between germline ends came to 12 bases. Germline V gene lookup returns CDR1 SGHRS and CDR2 YFSETQ. The CDR3 has 16 residues. The receptor comes from a woman aged 25 to 39 who had been exposed to COVID-19. The sample was PBMCs or T cells enriched from blood (not recorded which). The chain couples TRBV5-1 to TRBJ1-2; D may be TRBD1 (5 bases). The CDR3 DNA sequence: TGCGCCAGCAGCTTGGCCCAGGGATTAGCTAACTATGGCTACACCTTC. This encodes CASSLAQGLANYGYTF.